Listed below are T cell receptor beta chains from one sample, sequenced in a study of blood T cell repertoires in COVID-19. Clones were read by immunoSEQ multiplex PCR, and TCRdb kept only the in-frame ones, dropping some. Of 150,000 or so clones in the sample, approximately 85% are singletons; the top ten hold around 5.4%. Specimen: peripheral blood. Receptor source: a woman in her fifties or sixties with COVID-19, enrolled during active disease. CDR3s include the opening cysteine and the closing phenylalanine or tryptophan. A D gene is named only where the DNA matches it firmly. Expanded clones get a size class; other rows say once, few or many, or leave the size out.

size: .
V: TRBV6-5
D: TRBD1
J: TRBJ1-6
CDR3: CASSYGQDNNSPLHF
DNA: TGTGCCAGCAGTTACGGACAGGATAATAATTCACCCCTCCACTTT

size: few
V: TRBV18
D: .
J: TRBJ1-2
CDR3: CASSPTDGKHGYTF
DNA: TGTGCCAGCTCACCTACAGACGGGAAACATGGCTACACCTTC

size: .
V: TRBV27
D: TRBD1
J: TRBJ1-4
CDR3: CASSSTGGQWNEKLFF
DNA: TGTGCCAGCAGTTCCACAGGGGGCCAGTGGAATGAAAAACTGTTTTTT

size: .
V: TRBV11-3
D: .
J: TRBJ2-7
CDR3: CASSFTGLDIEQYF
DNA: TGTGCCAGCAGCTTTACCGGACTTGACATCGAGCAGTACTTC

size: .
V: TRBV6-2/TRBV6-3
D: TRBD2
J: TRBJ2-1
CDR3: CASSSSGGRYNEQFF
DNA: TGTGCCAGCAGTTCTAGCGGGGGGCGATACAATGAGCAGTTCTTC

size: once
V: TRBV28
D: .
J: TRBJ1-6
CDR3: CASSQIDSYNSPLHF
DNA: TGTGCCAGCAGTCAGATCGACAGCTATAATTCACCCCTCCACTTT

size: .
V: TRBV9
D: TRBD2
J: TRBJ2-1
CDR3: CASSPTGGGAHEQFF
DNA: TGTGCCAGCAGCCCAACTGGCGGGGGGGCCCATGAGCAGTTCTTC

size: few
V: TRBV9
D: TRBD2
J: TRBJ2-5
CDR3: CASSVSGGAPETQYF
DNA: TGTGCCAGCAGCGTGAGCGGGGGGGCCCCAGAGACCCAGTACTTC

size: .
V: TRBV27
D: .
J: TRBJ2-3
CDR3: CASSLSGGDTQYF
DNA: TGTGCCAGCAGTTTATCAGGGGGAGATACGCAGTATTTT

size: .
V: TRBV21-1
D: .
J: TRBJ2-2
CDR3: CASSKCGGGNTGELFF
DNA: TGTGCCAGCAGCAAATGTGGCGGGGGCAACACCGGGGAGCTGTTTTTT

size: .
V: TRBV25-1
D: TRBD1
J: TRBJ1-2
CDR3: CASSPRGDRGDGYTF
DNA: TGTGCCAGCAGCCCCCGGGGAGACAGGGGCGATGGCTACACCTTC

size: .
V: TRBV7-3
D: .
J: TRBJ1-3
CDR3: CASSPGGSGNTIYF
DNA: TGTGCCAGCAGCCCCGGCGGTTCGGGAAACACCATATATTTT

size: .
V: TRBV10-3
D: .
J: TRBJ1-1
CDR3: CAISEAGTEAFF
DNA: TGTGCCATCAGTGAGGCGGGCACTGAAGCTTTCTTT

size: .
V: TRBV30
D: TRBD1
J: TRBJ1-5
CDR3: CAWPDRGRRNQPQHF
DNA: TGTGCCTGGCCGGACAGGGGGCGGCGGAATCAGCCCCAGCATTTT

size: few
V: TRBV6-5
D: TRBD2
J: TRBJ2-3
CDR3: CASTNGGKQYF
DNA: TGTGCCAGCACCAACGGGGGGAAGCAGTATTTT

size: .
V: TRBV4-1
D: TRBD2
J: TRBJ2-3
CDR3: CASSLKGLADTDTQYF
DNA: TGCGCCAGCAGCCTCAAAGGACTAGCGGACACAGATACGCAGTATTTT

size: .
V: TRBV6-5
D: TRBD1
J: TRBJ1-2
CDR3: CASSRDRGGYGYTF
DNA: TGTGCCAGCAGCCGAGACAGGGGGGGCTATGGCTACACCTTC

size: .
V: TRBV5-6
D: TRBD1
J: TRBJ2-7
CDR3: CASSFGQGTAYEQYF
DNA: TGTGCCAGCAGCTTTGGACAGGGGACCGCCTACGAGCAGTACTTC

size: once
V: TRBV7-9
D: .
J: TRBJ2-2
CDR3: CASPPPAGTNTGELFF
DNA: TGTGCCAGCCCCCCGCCCGCGGGGACGAACACCGGGGAGCTGTTTTTT

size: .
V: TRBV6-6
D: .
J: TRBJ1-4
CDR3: CASSLGVTNEKLFF
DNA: TGTGCCAGCAGTTTAGGGGTAACTAATGAAAAACTGTTTTTT

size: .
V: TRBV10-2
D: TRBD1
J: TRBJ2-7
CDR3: CASSEYDWTGGPYEQYF
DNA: TGCGCCAGCAGTGAGTATGATTGGACAGGGGGACCATACGAGCAGTACTTC

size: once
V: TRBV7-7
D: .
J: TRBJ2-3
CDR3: CASSPLGDRGDTQYF
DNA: TGTGCCAGCAGCCCCCTGGGGGATAGGGGGGATACGCAGTATTTT